This entry describes one TCR beta chain. No antigen is known for it. From germline, CDR1 is GTSNPN and CDR2 SVGIG (reference sequence). The CDR3 is made up of 14 amino acids. Trimming removed 4 bases from V and 2 bases from J; junction bases left unmatched: 7. The sample belongs to a study of beta chain features in type 1 diabetes. Study observations and caveats: The cDNA sequencing approach could over-represent high-TCR-expressing cells. Any HLA-type effect on TCRB rearrangement remained unresolved here.

Reverse transcription of all isolated RNA meant that expressed TCRB transcripts were sequenced. The protocol was immunoSEQ multiplex PCR, while the TCRdb copy is restricted to in-frame clones and leaves out a portion. This sample carries 240,000 or so clones, 68% of them seen once, and the ten largest clones take around 0.057%. Source material: naive CD4+ T cells from blood. V gene TRBV30 combines with J gene TRBJ2-5, with TRBD2 matching over 7 bases. The clonotype originates from a man younger than 40 in good health. The CDR3, as DNA: TGTGCCTGGACGAAGCGGGGTGGGCAAGAGACCCAGTACTTC. Its protein product is CAWTKRGGQETQYF.